These T cell receptor beta chains were read from a single sample in a study of T cells after yellow fever vaccination. TCRdb passed the 5' RACE reads through MiXCR, listing each CDR3 protein once. The sample lists approximately 260,000 distinct CDR3 sequences, around 5.2% seen once, with under 3.5% in the top ten. The sequences come from CD4+ T cells sorted from PBMCs, collected on the day of the yellow fever booster vaccination. These receptors all stem from a man aged 18 to 29 who received the YFV17D yellow fever vaccine. CDR3s include the opening cysteine and the closing phenylalanine or tryptophan. Each record gives: V gene, J gene, D gene, clone size, CDR3 protein, CDR3 DNA. D genes are given only for firm matches. Clone size, where shown, is once, few, many, or a class for clones that have expanded.

v_call: TRBV4-1
j_call: TRBJ1-5
d_call: -
clone_size: -
cdr3_aa: CASSQYPAGNSNQPQHF
cdr3_nt: TGCGCCAGCAGCCAGTACCCGGCCGGGAATAGCAATCAGCCCCAGCATTTT

v_call: TRBV7-8
j_call: TRBJ1-1
d_call: -
clone_size: few
cdr3_aa: CASSFESGYIGSFF
cdr3_nt: TGTGCCAGCAGCTTCGAGTCGGGGTACATCGGGAGTTTCTTT

v_call: TRBV18
j_call: TRBJ2-6
d_call: TRBD1
clone_size: -
cdr3_aa: CASSRDRMSGANVLTF
cdr3_nt: TGTGCCAGCTCCAGGGACAGAATGAGCGGGGCCAACGTCCTGACTTTC

v_call: TRBV7-2
j_call: TRBJ1-1
d_call: -
clone_size: few
cdr3_aa: CASSPRWTMNTEAFF
cdr3_nt: TGTGCCAGCAGCCCCCGTTGGACTATGAACACTGAAGCTTTCTTT

v_call: TRBV19
j_call: TRBJ2-2
d_call: -
clone_size: few
cdr3_aa: CASKLARGTGELFF
cdr3_nt: TGTGCCAGTAAGCTTGCGAGGGGGACCGGGGAGCTGTTTTTT

v_call: TRBV19
j_call: TRBJ2-7
d_call: -
clone_size: -
cdr3_aa: CASSTHRASYEQYF
cdr3_nt: TGTGCCAGTAGTACCCACAGGGCTTCTTACGAGCAGTACTTC

v_call: TRBV7-2
j_call: TRBJ1-5
d_call: -
clone_size: many
cdr3_aa: CASSRRGNQPQHF
cdr3_nt: TGTGCCAGCAGCCGTCGGGGTAACCAGCCCCAGCATTTT

v_call: TRBV7-2
j_call: TRBJ2-3
d_call: -
clone_size: many
cdr3_aa: CASSLGNGDTQYF
cdr3_nt: TGTGCCAGCAGCTTAGGGAACGGGGATACGCAGTATTTT

v_call: TRBV6-5
j_call: TRBJ2-7
d_call: TRBD1
clone_size: few
cdr3_aa: CASSWGQSYEQYF
cdr3_nt: TGTGCCAGCAGTTGGGGACAGTCCTACGAGCAGTACTTC

v_call: TRBV4-1
j_call: TRBJ1-2
d_call: -
clone_size: many
cdr3_aa: CASTGHQNYGYTF
cdr3_nt: TGCGCCAGCACAGGACACCAGAACTATGGCTACACCTTC

v_call: TRBV30
j_call: TRBJ2-1
d_call: TRBD1
clone_size: few
cdr3_aa: CAWRRQGNYNEQFF
cdr3_nt: TGTGCCTGGAGGAGACAGGGAAACTACAATGAGCAGTTCTTC

v_call: TRBV12-3/TRBV12-4
j_call: TRBJ1-2
d_call: -
clone_size: many
cdr3_aa: CASSISRGYGYTF
cdr3_nt: TGTGCCAGCAGTATATCCCGGGGGTATGGCTACACCTTC

v_call: TRBV19
j_call: TRBJ1-6
d_call: -
clone_size: few
cdr3_aa: CASRGPSYNSPLHF
cdr3_nt: TGTGCCAGTCGAGGACCCTCCTATAATTCACCCCTCCACTTT

v_call: TRBV10-3
j_call: TRBJ2-3
d_call: TRBD2
clone_size: many
cdr3_aa: CAITQSGGRGDTQYF
cdr3_nt: TGTGCCATCACCCAGAGCGGGGGGCGAGGAGATACGCAGTATTTT

v_call: TRBV30
j_call: TRBJ2-7
d_call: TRBD2
clone_size: few
cdr3_aa: CAWSVLRLAGGFYEQYF
cdr3_nt: TGTGCCTGGAGTGTACTCAGACTAGCGGGGGGCTTCTACGAGCAGTACTTC

v_call: TRBV20-1
j_call: TRBJ2-3
d_call: -
clone_size: -
cdr3_aa: CSATWSTDTQYF
cdr3_nt: TGCAGTGCGACGTGGTCCACAGATACGCAGTATTTT

v_call: TRBV27
j_call: TRBJ2-5
d_call: -
clone_size: -
cdr3_aa: CASSLGGRKGTQYF
cdr3_nt: TGTGCCAGCAGTTTAGGGGGGCGGAAGGGGACCCAGTACTTC

v_call: TRBV4-2
j_call: TRBJ1-5
d_call: -
clone_size: -
cdr3_aa: CASSQDPQGSQPQHF
cdr3_nt: TGTGCCAGCAGCCAAGATCCGCAGGGGAGTCAGCCCCAGCATTTT

v_call: TRBV6-2/TRBV6-3
j_call: TRBJ2-5
d_call: TRBD2
clone_size: -
cdr3_aa: CASRVAGGLETQYF
cdr3_nt: TGTGCCAGCAGGGTAGCGGGGGGCCTGGAGACCCAGTACTTC

v_call: TRBV6-2/TRBV6-3
j_call: TRBJ1-5
d_call: TRBD1
clone_size: few
cdr3_aa: CASRMTGGGNQPQHF
cdr3_nt: TGTGCCAGCAGAATGACAGGGGGAGGCAATCAGCCCCAGCATTTT

v_call: TRBV2
j_call: TRBJ1-1
d_call: -
clone_size: few
cdr3_aa: CASSASRPQGLTMNTEAFF
cdr3_nt: TGTGCCAGCAGTGCGTCGAGGCCCCAGGGACTGACGATGAACACTGAAGCTTTCTTT

v_call: TRBV3-1
j_call: TRBJ2-7
d_call: -
clone_size: many
cdr3_aa: CASSQDYSSYEQYF
cdr3_nt: TGTGCCAGCAGCCAAGACTACAGCTCCTACGAGCAGTACTTC

v_call: TRBV29-1
j_call: TRBJ2-5
d_call: -
clone_size: many
cdr3_aa: CSVAFSGEETQYF
cdr3_nt: TGCAGCGTTGCGTTCTCAGGAGAAGAGACCCAGTACTTC

v_call: TRBV9
j_call: TRBJ2-3
d_call: TRBD2
clone_size: few
cdr3_aa: CASSVLGLAATDTQYF
cdr3_nt: TGTGCCAGCAGCGTATTGGGACTAGCGGCCACAGATACGCAGTATTTT

v_call: TRBV4-3
j_call: TRBJ1-2
d_call: TRBD1
clone_size: -
cdr3_aa: CASSQVGTANYGYTF
cdr3_nt: TGCGCCAGCAGCCAAGTCGGGACAGCAAACTATGGCTACACCTTC

v_call: TRBV4-1
j_call: TRBJ2-1
d_call: TRBD2
clone_size: -
cdr3_aa: CASSQEILAGGYEQFF
cdr3_nt: TGCGCCAGCAGCCAAGAAATACTAGCGGGGGGGTATGAGCAGTTCTTC

v_call: TRBV10-3
j_call: TRBJ2-5
d_call: -
clone_size: -
cdr3_aa: CAISGGGETQYF
cdr3_nt: TGTGCCATCAGCGGGGGAGGAGAGACCCAGTACTTC

v_call: TRBV4-2
j_call: TRBJ2-5
d_call: TRBD1
clone_size: -
cdr3_aa: CASSQAGTGRETQYF
cdr3_nt: TGTGCCAGCAGCCAAGCCGGGACAGGGAGGGAGACCCAGTACTTC

v_call: TRBV6-5
j_call: TRBJ2-3
d_call: -
clone_size: many
cdr3_aa: CASSPNSDTQYF
cdr3_nt: TGTGCCAGCAGTCCTAATTCAGATACGCAGTATTTT

v_call: TRBV11-2
j_call: TRBJ2-7
d_call: -
clone_size: many
cdr3_aa: CASSPQGSEQYF
cdr3_nt: TGTGCCAGCAGCCCCCAAGGCAGCGAGCAGTACTTC

v_call: TRBV12-3/TRBV12-4
j_call: TRBJ1-6
d_call: -
clone_size: -
cdr3_aa: CASRQGVGNSPLHF
cdr3_nt: TGTGCCAGCAGGCAGGGTGTGGGGAATTCACCCCTCCACTTT

v_call: TRBV7-2
j_call: TRBJ2-5
d_call: -
clone_size: many
cdr3_aa: CASSLAYQGPQETQYF
cdr3_nt: TGTGCCAGCAGCTTAGCATATCAGGGGCCCCAAGAGACCCAGTACTTC

v_call: TRBV19
j_call: TRBJ1-2
d_call: TRBD1
clone_size: -
cdr3_aa: CASSIVGGGQGYGYTF
cdr3_nt: TGTGCCAGTAGTATAGTCGGTGGGGGACAGGGATATGGCTACACCTTC